A selection of T cell receptor beta chains follows, all from one sample in a study of T-cell memory formation after mild COVID-19. From the 5' RACE reads, TCRdb called clonotypes with MiXCR, one entry per CDR3 protein. This table has some 200,000 distinct CDR3 sequences, 9% to 10% appearing once. The sequenced sample was PBMCs or a T cell subset sorted from them (not recorded which). These receptors all come from a man in his late teens or twenties who had mild COVID-19 (a few samples of this study predate the infection). Cell type and time point are not known. The CDR3 runs from the conserved cysteine through the conserved F or W. Fields, in order: D gene, CDR3 length, V gene, J gene, clone size, CDR3 DNA, CDR3 protein. A D gene is named only where the DNA matches it firmly. Some rows mark clone size as missing; the rest say once, few, many or name a class of expanded clone.

d_gene: .; len: 16; v_gene: TRBV7-2; j_gene: TRBJ2-5; abundance: few; CDR3nt: TGTGCCAGCAGCCTTAGTGGAAGGAGGGTGGAGGAGACCCAGTACTTC; CDR3aa: CASSLSGRRVEETQYF
d_gene: .; len: 13; v_gene: TRBV20-1; j_gene: TRBJ2-1; abundance: .; CDR3nt: TGCAGTGCTAGACCCGGGGCCTACAATGAGCAGTTCTTC; CDR3aa: CSARPGAYNEQFF
d_gene: TRBD1; len: 15; v_gene: TRBV6-2/TRBV6-3; j_gene: TRBJ2-3; abundance: few; CDR3nt: TGTGCCAGCAGTAAGGACAGGGCCGGCACAGATACGCAGTATTTT; CDR3aa: CASSKDRAGTDTQYF
d_gene: .; len: 12; v_gene: TRBV30; j_gene: TRBJ2-3; abundance: few; CDR3nt: TGTGCCTGGAGTTTTCAAGGGGATACGCAGTATTTT; CDR3aa: CAWSFQGDTQYF
d_gene: .; len: 15; v_gene: TRBV6-6; j_gene: TRBJ1-5; abundance: .; CDR3nt: TGTGCCAGCAGTTACGCGCCGGAGGGGGGTCAGCCCCAGCATTTT; CDR3aa: CASSYAPEGGQPQHF
d_gene: .; len: 16; v_gene: TRBV4-2; j_gene: TRBJ2-7; abundance: few; CDR3nt: TGTGCCAGCAGCCAGGTCTCGGGTTCCGGGGTCTACGAGCAGTACTTC; CDR3aa: CASSQVSGSGVYEQYF
d_gene: .; len: 12; v_gene: TRBV5-6; j_gene: TRBJ1-2; abundance: few; CDR3nt: TGTGCCAGCAGCTTGGACAGCTATGGCTACACCTTC; CDR3aa: CASSLDSYGYTF
d_gene: .; len: 14; v_gene: TRBV5-1; j_gene: TRBJ1-1; abundance: many; CDR3nt: TGCGCCAGCAGCCCGGATACAGGGAACACTGAAGCTTTCTTT; CDR3aa: CASSPDTGNTEAFF
d_gene: TRBD1; len: 16; v_gene: TRBV20-1; j_gene: TRBJ1-2; abundance: .; CDR3nt: TGCAGTGCTGGAGACCTCGGGACAGGGGGCGCCGATGGCTACACCTTC; CDR3aa: CSAGDLGTGGADGYTF
d_gene: .; len: 14; v_gene: TRBV4-2; j_gene: TRBJ1-5; abundance: few; CDR3nt: TGTGCCAGCAGCCAAGGGCCGGAGAATCAGCCCCAGCATTTT; CDR3aa: CASSQGPENQPQHF
d_gene: .; len: 12; v_gene: TRBV11-2; j_gene: TRBJ1-2; abundance: few; CDR3nt: TGTGCCAGCAGCCGGTATGAGTATGGCTACACCTTC; CDR3aa: CASSRYEYGYTF
d_gene: .; len: 14; v_gene: TRBV6-6; j_gene: TRBJ1-1; abundance: many; CDR3nt: TGTGCCAGCAGTTACGGACAGTTGAACACTGAAGCTTTCTTT; CDR3aa: CASSYGQLNTEAFF
d_gene: .; len: 15; v_gene: TRBV7-8; j_gene: TRBJ1-1; abundance: .; CDR3nt: TGTGCCAGCAGCTTAGGGGAGGTCCCCCACACTGAAGCTTTCTTT; CDR3aa: CASSLGEVPHTEAFF
d_gene: TRBD2; len: 18; v_gene: TRBV11-2; j_gene: TRBJ2-3; abundance: many; CDR3nt: TGTGCCAGCAGCAAAGGACTAGCGGGGGTTCTCCCCACAGATACGCAGTATTTT; CDR3aa: CASSKGLAGVLPTDTQYF
d_gene: .; len: 14; v_gene: TRBV5-6; j_gene: TRBJ2-7; abundance: .; CDR3nt: TGTGCCAGCAGCTTGGCCAACAGGTACCACGAGCAGTACTTC; CDR3aa: CASSLANRYHEQYF
d_gene: .; len: 16; v_gene: TRBV5-1; j_gene: TRBJ2-3; abundance: .; CDR3nt: TGCGCCAGCAGCCGAAAGTCTCAGTCTCTTACAGATACGCAGTATTTT; CDR3aa: CASSRKSQSLTDTQYF
d_gene: .; len: 14; v_gene: TRBV6-1; j_gene: TRBJ1-1; abundance: .; CDR3nt: TGTGCCAGCAGTGATTGGGGGCGAAAAACTGAAGCTTTCTTT; CDR3aa: CASSDWGRKTEAFF
d_gene: .; len: 13; v_gene: TRBV10-3; j_gene: TRBJ2-3; abundance: few; CDR3nt: TGTGCCACCTTAGCGACTAGCACAGATACGCAGTATTTT; CDR3aa: CATLATSTDTQYF
d_gene: .; len: 13; v_gene: TRBV29-1; j_gene: TRBJ1-1; abundance: many; CDR3nt: TGCAGCGTTGAAGGGCAGGGCAACACTGAAGCTTTCTTT; CDR3aa: CSVEGQGNTEAFF
d_gene: TRBD2; len: 15; v_gene: TRBV11-2; j_gene: TRBJ2-5; abundance: .; CDR3nt: TGTGCCAGCAGCCCTGGTAGCGGGGGGCCGGAGACCCAGTACTTC; CDR3aa: CASSPGSGGPETQYF
d_gene: TRBD2; len: 17; v_gene: TRBV11-2; j_gene: TRBJ2-3; abundance: few; CDR3nt: TGTGCCAGCAGCTTAATAAGCGGGGGGGCATCTACAGATACGCAGTATTTT; CDR3aa: CASSLISGGASTDTQYF
d_gene: TRBD1; len: 14; v_gene: TRBV12-3/TRBV12-4; j_gene: TRBJ1-4; abundance: many; CDR3nt: TGTGCCAGCAGTTTCGGACAGGGGGAGGAAAAACTGTTTTTT; CDR3aa: CASSFGQGEEKLFF
d_gene: TRBD1; len: 15; v_gene: TRBV25-1; j_gene: TRBJ1-1; abundance: few; CDR3nt: TGTGCCAGCAGTGAACCGGGACAGCCGAACACTGAAGCTTTCTTT; CDR3aa: CASSEPGQPNTEAFF
d_gene: .; len: 13; v_gene: TRBV20-1; j_gene: TRBJ2-4; abundance: .; CDR3nt: TGCAGTGCAGGGGGAGTAGCCAAAAACATTCAGTACTTC; CDR3aa: CSAGGVAKNIQYF
d_gene: .; len: 15; v_gene: TRBV2; j_gene: TRBJ1-2; abundance: few; CDR3nt: TGTGCCAGCAGTGAAAGCAGGGCCCCTCTCTATGGCTACACCTTC; CDR3aa: CASSESRAPLYGYTF
d_gene: .; len: 13; v_gene: TRBV5-1; j_gene: TRBJ1-1; abundance: few; CDR3nt: TGCGCCAGCAGCGACCGGGGGTTTACTGAAGCTTTCTTT; CDR3aa: CASSDRGFTEAFF
d_gene: TRBD1; len: 15; v_gene: TRBV7-7; j_gene: TRBJ1-1; abundance: few; CDR3nt: TGTGCCAGCAGCTTAGCGGTGGACAGGGGGGACGAAGCTTTCTTT; CDR3aa: CASSLAVDRGDEAFF
d_gene: .; len: 15; v_gene: TRBV5-1; j_gene: TRBJ2-1; abundance: many; CDR3nt: TGCGCCAGCAGCGACCGGGACCTCAACTACAATGAGCAGTTCTTC; CDR3aa: CASSDRDLNYNEQFF
d_gene: TRBD1; len: 12; v_gene: TRBV6-1; j_gene: TRBJ2-7; abundance: .; CDR3nt: TGTGCCGGCGGACAGGGGCCCTACGAGCAGTACTTC; CDR3aa: CAGGQGPYEQYF